These T cell receptor beta chains were read from a single sample in a study of T cells in localized non-small cell lung cancer. Sequencing used immunoSEQ multiplex PCR; TCRdb keeps in-frame clones, though not all of them. Seen here are tens of thousands of clones, roughly 87% observed once, and the top ten hold roughly 15%. The sequencing used peripheral blood, collected before any cancer treatment. The receptors come from a man between 40 and 70 years old with stage I squamous cell lung carcinoma. Each CDR3 is given with its conserved first and last residue. D genes are given only for firm matches. A row's size may be missing; if present it is once, few, many or a size class.

j_call clone_size d_call v_call cdr3_nt cdr3_aa
TRBJ2-2 - - TRBV18 TGTGCCAGCTCAGATCGGAACACCGGGGAGCTGTTTTTT CASSDRNTGELFF
TRBJ2-2 - - TRBV11-2 TGTGCCAGCAGCCCAGAGGCAGGGGTTTTAGCCGGGGAGCTGTTTTTT CASSPEAGVLAGELFF
TRBJ2-2 once TRBD1 TRBV4-1 TGCGCCAGCAGCCAAGGGCCGGCGACAGGGGCCGGCGGGGAGCTGTTTTTT CASSQGPATGAGGELFF
TRBJ2-2 - TRBD1 TRBV2 TGTGCCAGCAGAGGGGACAGGACGAACACCGGGGAGCTGTTTTTT CASRGDRTNTGELFF
TRBJ2-6 - - TRBV11-2 TGTGCCAGCAGCTTGGGGCGCGGGGCCGGGGCCAACGTCCTGACTTTC CASSLGRGAGANVLTF
TRBJ1-2 - - TRBV5-1 TGCGCCAGCAGCTTTAGAGGGGGGCCGTCTGATGGCTACACCTTC CASSFRGGPSDGYTF
TRBJ1-6 - TRBD1 TRBV11-2 TGTGCCAGCAGCTTACAAAGACAGGGCTCACCCCTCCACTTT CASSLQRQGSPLHF
TRBJ1-2 - - TRBV5-1 TGCGCCAGCAGCTTGCGGACAGCGGGGGTTGGCTACACCTTC CASSLRTAGVGYTF
TRBJ1-2 once - TRBV6-6 TGTGCCAGCAGTTACTCGTTGACGAATGGCTACACCTTC CASSYSLTNGYTF
TRBJ2-7 - TRBD1 TRBV28 TGTGCCAGCAGTATACTGGACAGGGGGCGGTACGAGCAGTACTTC CASSILDRGRYEQYF
TRBJ1-6 - - TRBV30 TGTGCCTGGAGTTTGGCAGCTAATTCACCCCTCCACTTT CAWSLAANSPLHF
TRBJ1-3 - - TRBV9 TGTGCCAGCAGCCCTACTATCTCTGGAAACACCATATATTTT CASSPTISGNTIYF
TRBJ1-1 - - TRBV6-1 TGTGCCAGCAGTGAAGTAGGTTTCACTGAAGCTTTCTTT CASSEVGFTEAFF
TRBJ2-3 - - TRBV27 TGTGCCAGCAGTATCTTAGGAGATACGCAGTATTTT CASSILGDTQYF
TRBJ1-2 once - TRBV11-2 TGTGCCAGCAGCTTAGAACGGCAGAGTAATGGCTACACCTTC CASSLERQSNGYTF
TRBJ1-6 once - TRBV7-2 TGTGCCAGCAGTTCCAGGGCGATTAATTCACCCCTCCACTTT CASSSRAINSPLHF
TRBJ2-4 - - TRBV5-8 TGTGCCAGCAGCACCACAGTTCCCATTCAGTACTTC CASSTTVPIQYF
TRBJ1-6 - TRBD1 TRBV9 TGTGCCAGCAGCCCAACGGAGACAGGGGCTAACTCACCCCTCCACTTT CASSPTETGANSPLHF
TRBJ1-3 - - TRBV9 TGTGCCAGCAGCCCCGGGGGGGGAAACACCATATATTTT CASSPGGGNTIYF
TRBJ1-2 once TRBD1 TRBV7-9 TGTGCCAGCAGCTTAGCCAGACAGGGATCGGAGGGCTACACCTTC CASSLARQGSEGYTF
TRBJ2-6 once - TRBV29-1 TGCAGCGTTGAAGGAGGGGGAAGTGGGGCCAACGTCCTGACTTTC CSVEGGGSGANVLTF
TRBJ2-2 - - TRBV6-5 TGTGCCAGCAGACGAGGGACCGGGGAGCTGTTTTTT CASRRGTGELFF
TRBJ1-1 few - TRBV2 TGTGCCAGCAGTGAAGCGAGGACAGTCACTGAAGCTTTCTTT CASSEARTVTEAFF
TRBJ1-4 - - TRBV4-1 TGCGCCAGCAGCCAAGGTGGGCTTGGTGAAAAACTGTTTTTT CASSQGGLGEKLFF
TRBJ1-1 once - TRBV5-1 TGCGCCAGCAGCTTGGCCCTCTCTAACACTGAAGCTTTCTTT CASSLALSNTEAFF
TRBJ2-6 - - TRBV5-1 TGCGCCAGCATCGACAGCTCTGGGGCCAACGTCCTGACTTTC CASIDSSGANVLTF
TRBJ2-1 - - TRBV5-1 TGCGCCAGCAGCCCAACCACGGATTACAATGAGCAGTTCTTC CASSPTTDYNEQFF
TRBJ1-6 - - TRBV6-5 TGTGCCAGCAGTCTCGACAGAAAATCACCCCTCCACTTT CASSLDRKSPLHF
TRBJ1-3 - - TRBV2 TGTGCCAGCAGGGGGGGCAGGGCTTCTGGAAACACCATATATTTT CASRGGRASGNTIYF
TRBJ1-2 - - TRBV6-5 TGTGCCAGCAGTCGCGCCAGGGGTTCTGGTGGCTACACCTTC CASSRARGSGGYTF
TRBJ1-2 - - TRBV28 TGTGCCAGCAGTTTCCGGGCCCGGGGCTACACCTTC CASSFRARGYTF
TRBJ1-2 - TRBD1 TRBV9 TGTGCCAGCAACAGGGGGGGCTTCCGCGATGGCTACACCTTC CASNRGGFRDGYTF
TRBJ1-1 - - TRBV6-5 TGTGCCAGCAGTTACTCGATGGTCACTGAAGCTTTCTTT CASSYSMVTEAFF
TRBJ2-7 - TRBD1 TRBV5-8 TGTGCCAGCAGTTCTGGACAGGGAATCCGTAACTACGAGCAGTACTTC CASSSGQGIRNYEQYF
TRBJ2-7 - TRBD1 TRBV6-1 TGTGCCAGCAGTGAAGCAGCCGGGACAGGGTCCTACGAGCAGTACTTC CASSEAAGTGSYEQYF
TRBJ1-1 - - TRBV29-1 TGCAGCACCAAGTCTTTCAACTCAGCGGACACTGAAGCTTTCTTT CSTKSFNSADTEAFF
TRBJ2-1 - TRBD2 TRBV9 TGTGCCAGCAGCGTACATACTAGCGGGGGGGACTACAATGAGCAGTTCTTC CASSVHTSGGDYNEQFF
TRBJ1-1 once - TRBV25-1 TGTGCCAGCACCAAGCAACAATCTATGAACACTGAAGCTTTCTTT CASTKQQSMNTEAFF
TRBJ1-2 - TRBD1 TRBV7-2 TGTGCCAGCAGCTTAGAGACAGGGAGGTATGGCTACACCTTC CASSLETGRYGYTF
TRBJ1-6 - TRBD1 TRBV13 TGTGCCAGCAGACTTAAGGGGGCCTCTAATTCACCCCTCCACTTT CASRLKGASNSPLHF
TRBJ1-5 once - TRBV12-2 TGTGCAAGTCGCTTAGAGGGGGAGCCCGGGACAGGGCGAAATCAGCCCCAGCATTTT CASRLEGEPGTGRNQPQHF